Presented here are 30 T cell receptor beta chains from one specimen sequenced in a study of CD8 T cells in ankylosing spondylitis. Via MiXCR, TCRdb re-called the 5' RACE reads, giving one row per CDR3 protein. The sample yields under 300,000 distinct CDR3 sequences, 10% seen once. The sample consisted of blood, either unsorted or a sorted T cell fraction (not recorded which). The receptor source for this set is a male donor with ankylosing spondylitis or in good health (not recorded which).

Only a few counts were recorded for this clonotype. This chain links TRBV10-3 with TRBJ1-2; no firm D call. V lost 3 bases to trimming and J lost 4 bases, with 12 bases between them. Germline CDR1 reads ENHRY; CDR2 reads SYGVKD. The CDR3 has 14 amino acids. CDR3 residues: CAISDERTGYGYTF. The CDR3 DNA reads as TGTGCCATCAGTGATGAGAGGACGGGCTATGGCTACACCTTC.

This clonotype was counted many times. V and J are TRBV29-1 and TRBJ1-1; 7 bases are a match to TRBD1. V was pared by 1 base and J by 3 bases, with 2 bases of the junction left unmatched. Germline values: CDR1 SQVTM, CDR2 ANQGSEA. CDR3 length equals 13 residues. The CDR3 reads CSVEAGGDTEAFF. The CDR3 nucleotides read TGCAGCGTTGAAGCAGGGGGGGACACTGAAGCTTTCTTT.

The rearrangement uses TRBV28 and TRBJ2-7, with D possibly being TRBD1 or TRBD2 (6 bases each). Germline values: CDR1 MDHEN, CDR2 SYDVKM. Trimming cost V 10 bases and J 3 bases, with 31 bases left between them. CDR3 length equals 18 residues. The CDR3 here is CAIGRGHVCWEFSYEQYF. Written as DNA, the CDR3 is TGTGCCATCGGCCGGGGGCATGTATGCTGGGAGTTTAGCTACGAGCAGTACTTC.

The sample holds many counts of this clonotype. V usage is TRBV29-1 and J usage is TRBJ2-7; TRBD1 aligns across 7 bases. The germline V gene encodes CDR1 SQVTM and CDR2 ANQGSEA. Trimming at V came to 8 bases and at J to 0 bases, leaving 7 bases not matched to a gene. The CDR3 runs to 13 residues. The CDR3 protein is CSIHRGGSYEQYF. The DNA of the CDR3 is TGCAGCATACACAGGGGTGGCTCCTACGAGCAGTACTTC.

The chain uses TRBV7-2 and TRBJ2-5, with 9 bases matching TRBD2. Trimming took 2 bases from V and 4 from J; bases not matched to a gene: 2. Germline V gene sequence: CDR1 SGHTA, CDR2 FQGNSA. The CDR3 is 14 amino acids. CDR3 nucleotides: TGTGCCAGCAGCTTAAGGCGGGGGGGAGAGACCCAGTACTTC. Its protein product is CASSLRRGGETQYF. The complete variable domain, with remaining parts taken from reference TRBV7-2 and TRBJ2-5, reads GAGVSQSPSNKVTEKGKDVELRCDPISGHTALYWYRQSLGQGLEFLIYFQGNSAPDKSGLPSDRFSAERTGGSVSTLTIQRTQQEDSAVYLCASSLRRGGETQYFGPGTRLLVL.

This clonotype was counted between two and nine times. The gene calls are TRBV10-1 and TRBJ2-7; 11 bases match TRBD1. Losses at the gene ends were 2 bases for V and 5 bases for J; bases not matched to a gene: 5. The germline V gene encodes CDR1 WNHNN and CDR2 SYGVQD (reference sequence). The CDR3 spans 15 residues. CDR3 amino acids: CASSEPGQGVNEQYF. DNA for the CDR3: TGCGCCAGCAGTGAGCCGGGACAGGGGGTCAACGAGCAGTACTTC.

This clonotype was found many times. The chain joins TRBV29-1 to TRBJ2-5; D not resolved. Germline V lookup: CDR1 SQVTM, CDR2 ANQGSEA. There are 12 residues in the CDR3. Trimming took 4 bases from V and 2 from J, leaving 8 bases between them. The CDR3 reads CSVGQTQETQYF. The CDR3 nucleotides read TGCAGCGTTGGTCAGACTCAAGAGACCCAGTACTTC.

This clonotype was counted ten times or more. This chain links TRBV15 with TRBJ1-2; 8 bases fit TRBD1. The CDR3 sequence is 15 residues long. J was trimmed by 2 bases and V by 5 bases; bases with no gene match: 7. The V gene's germline CDR1 is LNHNV and CDR2 YYDKDF (reference sequence). The CDR3: CATSGGQVANYGYTF. DNA of the CDR3: TGTGCCACCAGCGGGGGACAGGTCGCGAACTATGGCTACACCTTC.

The V and J genes are TRBV7-2 and TRBJ2-5; weak D call: TRBD1 (6 bases). V lost 2 bases, J lost 5 bases, and 9 bases lay in between. Germline CDR1 and CDR2: SGHTA and FQGNSA. This CDR3 has 13 residues. Here the CDR3 DNA reads TGTGCCAGCAGCTTAACCCAGGGGGAGACCCAGTACTTC. Translation: CASSLTQGETQYF.

The chain joins TRBV2 to TRBJ2-6, with 10 bases fitting TRBD1. Germline trimming cut 8 bases from V and 2 bases from J; bases unmatched to any gene: 12. Germline V gene data show CDR1 as SNHLY and CDR2 as FYNNEI. The CDR3 is made up of 18 amino acids. CDR3 protein: CASSEDRGNLAGANVLTF. The CDR3 DNA reads TGTGCCAGCTCCGAGGACAGGGGGAATCTAGCTGGGGCCAACGTCCTGACTTTC.

This clonotype occurred many times. The chain employs TRBV5-5 and TRBJ2-7; D is perhaps TRBD1 or TRBD2 (5 bases each). CDR1 is SGHKS, CDR2 YYEKEE, per germline (reference sequence). This CDR3 spans 13 amino acids. Trimming left V 2 bases short and J 3 bases short, with 9 bases between. CDR3 loop: CASSFGAVYEQYF. The CDR3 bases are TGTGCCAGCAGCTTCGGGGCAGTCTACGAGCAGTACTTC.

This clonotype came up many times. The gene calls are TRBV9 and TRBJ1-1, with D maybe TRBD1 (5 bases). CDR3 length equals 15 residues. CDR1 and CDR2 (germline): SGDLS, YYNGEE. Deletions cut 3 bases from V and 8 bases from J, with 20 bases between. CDR3 loop: CASSARGQALGEAFF. CDR3 bases: TGTGCCAGCAGCGCGAGGGGCCAGGCGTTGGGGGAAGCTTTCTTT.

This clonotype was observed at least ten times. The V gene is TRBV29-1, the J gene TRBJ1-1, with D hard to call. The V end was cut by 3 bases, the J end by 4 bases, with 9 bases between. This CDR3 has 12 amino acids. The germline gives CDR1 SQVTM, CDR2 ANQGSEA. CDR3 DNA sequence: TGCAGCGTTGAGGCCGATCCCACTGAAGCTTTCTTT. Amino acids: CSVEADPTEAFF.

This clonotype was observed a handful of times. J is TRBJ1-2 and V is TRBV20-1, with TRBD1 as a possible D gene (6 bases). CDR3 length: 13 residues. The V end lost 7 bases, the J end lost 4 bases, and 16 bases lay between the germline ends. From germline, CDR1 is DFQATT and CDR2 SNEGSKA (reference sequence). The CDR3 region is CSVGGPSSYGYTF. The CDR3 DNA is TGCAGTGTTGGGGGGCCTTCGAGCTATGGCTACACCTTC.

This rearrangement joins TRBV29-1 to TRBJ2-3; either TRBD1 or TRBD2 may fit D (5 bases each). The CDR3 is made up of 12 amino acids. The V end lost 7 bases, the J end lost 6 bases, and 14 bases lay between the germline ends. CDR1 is SQVTM, CDR2 ANQGSEA, per germline. CDR3 sequence: CSAGTPWDTQYF. CDR3 sequence (DNA): TGCAGCGCCGGGACCCCCTGGGATACGCAGTATTTT.

This clonotype appeared many times. This chain uses TRBV4-1 with TRBJ2-1; D is uncertain. Germline V lookup: CDR1 MGHRA, CDR2 YSYEKL. This CDR3 is 14 amino acids long. Trimming cost V 4 bases and J 3 bases, with 10 bases left between them. The CDR3 region has the DNA TGCGCCAGCAGCCCCCAGATTAGCTACAATGAGCAGTTCTTC. Translated: CASSPQISYNEQFF.

The CDR3 spells CASSLEGSGKETQYF. DNA for the CDR3: TGTGCCAGCAGCTTAGAGGGGTCGGGAAAAGAGACCCAGTACTTC. This sequence joins TRBV7-9 and TRBJ2-5, with D perhaps matching TRBD1 or TRBD2 (5 bases each). Trimming removed 1 base from V and 3 bases from J, with 12 bases in between. Germline V lookup: CDR1 SEHNR, CDR2 FQNEAQ (reference sequence). The length of the CDR3 is 15 residues. Supplemented by reference TRBV7-9 and TRBJ2-5, the full variable domain reads DTGVSQNPRHKITKRGQNVTFRCDPISEHNRLYWYRQTLGQGPEFLTYFQNEAQLEKSRLLSDRFSAERPKGSFSTLEIQRTEQGDSAMYLCASSLEGSGKETQYFGPGTRLLVL.

This clonotype was seen more than once but under ten times. The gene calls are TRBV30 and TRBJ1-2, with D unresolved. With 1 base removed from V and 4 bases from J, the gap between germline ends came to 10 bases. Germline CDR1 and CDR2: GTSNPN and SVGIG (reference sequence). This CDR3 has 13 residues. DNA for the CDR3: TGTGCCTGGAGTGGGGCAGCGCCCTATGGCTACACCTTC. Encoded protein: CAWSGAAPYGYTF.

This clonotype appeared many times. This chain uses TRBV7-2 with TRBJ1-2, with no clear D. Germline V gene sequence: CDR1 SGHTA, CDR2 FQGNSA. The CDR3 consists of 12 residues. The CDR3 DNA reads TGTGCTATAGACGGCCTAACCTATGGCTACACCTTC. Translated: CAIDGLTYGYTF.

This clonotype was counted many times. This rearrangement joins TRBV20-1 to TRBJ1-1; D is perhaps TRBD1 (6 bases). The V gene lost 5 bases and the J gene lost 3 bases, with 13 bases spanning the gap. The germline gives CDR1 DFQATT, CDR2 SNEGSKA (reference sequence). The CDR3 loop spans 13 amino acids. CDR3 sequence (DNA): TGCAGTGCTTTTCAGGGGAGCGACACTGAAGCTTTCTTT. This sequence encodes CSAFQGSDTEAFF.

The genes are TRBV14 and TRBJ2-6; the D is unclear. Germline values: CDR1 SGHDN, CDR2 FVKESK. Between the trimmed V and J ends, which lost 5 bases and 4 bases, there was a span of 9 bases. The CDR3 runs to 14 residues. The CDR3, as DNA: TGTGCCAGCAGCGGATACCTCGGGGCCAACGTCCTGACTTTC. Residues: CASSGYLGANVLTF.

This clonotype was recorded at least ten times. The chain has TRBV15 and TRBJ2-3; D is unresolved. Per the germline V gene, CDR1 is LNHNV and CDR2 is YYDKDF (reference sequence). The CDR3 loop spans 12 amino acids. V shed 6 bases and J shed 7 bases, with 11 bases lying between them. The CDR3 here is CATRREDHTQYF. The CDR3 DNA reads TGTGCCACCAGGCGAGAGGATCATACGCAGTATTTT. The whole variable domain, remainder taken from reference TRBV15 and TRBJ2-3, is DAMVIQNPRYQVTQFGKPVTLSCSQTLNHNVMYWYQQKSSQAPKLLFHYYDKDFNNEADTPDNFQSRRPNTSFCFLDIRSPGLGDTAMYLCATRREDHTQYFGPGTRLTVL.

In this sample, this clonotype turned up many times. The V call is TRBV4-1, the J call TRBJ2-1, with D possibly being TRBD2 (6 bases). Per the germline V gene, CDR1 is MGHRA and CDR2 is YSYEKL. V was trimmed by 1 base and J by 11 bases, leaving 9 bases between them. This CDR3 region has 12 residues. The CDR3 here is CASSQASAKQFF. CDR3 sequence (DNA): TGCGCCAGCAGCCAAGCTAGCGCGAAGCAGTTCTTC.

There are many counts of this clonotype. The chain has TRBV12-3 or TRBV12-4 and TRBJ2-1; 8 bases match TRBD1. The V and J ends lost 3 bases and 0 bases, in that order; junction bases with no gene match: 13. The CDR3 covers 19 residues. The CDR3 nucleotides are TGTGCCAGCAGTTTTCTCTTGACGGACAGGGTCAGCTCCTACAATGAGCAGTTCTTC. It codes for CASSFLLTDRVSSYNEQFF.

This clonotype was counted a few times. The chain uses TRBV7-2 and TRBJ2-2; weak D call: TRBD1 (6 bases). Germline V gives CDR1 SGHTA, CDR2 FQGNSA. Trimming cost V 8 bases and J 3 bases, with 19 bases left between them. The CDR3 extends over 16 amino acids. The CDR3 DNA reads TGTGCCAGCGCTACCCCCACCGGGACACACACCGGGGAGCTGTTTTTT. It translates to CASATPTGTHTGELFF. The full variable domain, completed using reference TRBV7-2 and TRBJ2-2, is GAGVSQSPSNKVTEKGKDVELRCDPISGHTALYWYRQSLGQGLEFLIYFQGNSAPDKSGLPSDRFSAERTGGSVSTLTIQRTQQEDSAVYLCASATPTGTHTGELFFGEGSRLTVL.

This clonotype was counted ten times or more. This rearrangement joins TRBV18 to TRBJ1-1, with 7 bases lining up with TRBD1. V was pared by 3 bases and J by 0 bases, with 7 bases of the junction left unmatched. Per germline, CDR1 KGHSH and CDR2 LQKENI. CDR3 size: 16 residues. This CDR3 is CASSPGQRNMNTEAFF. Here the CDR3 DNA reads TGTGCCAGCTCACCGGGACAGAGAAACATGAACACTGAAGCTTTCTTT.

This clonotype showed up many times. The chain has TRBV4-2 and TRBJ1-6, with a tentative D call TRBD1 (6 bases). The CDR3 contains 16 residues. Germline CDR1 LGHNA, CDR2 YNFKEQ. V was trimmed by 0 bases and J by 5 bases, leaving 11 bases between them. The CDR3 DNA is TGTGCCAGCAGCCAAGATGGGGGCGCGGATAATTCACCCCTCCACTTT. It translates to CASSQDGGADNSPLHF.

This chain uses TRBV4-1 with TRBJ2-3, with 8 bases fitting TRBD1. Per germline, CDR1 MGHRA and CDR2 YSYEKL. With 5 bases clipped from V and 1 base from J, the junction kept 8 bases outside the gene matches. The CDR3 length is 16 residues. CDR3 amino acids: CASSALQGGGTDTQYF. Written as DNA, the CDR3 is TGCGCCAGCAGCGCCCTACAGGGGGGAGGCACAGATACGCAGTATTTT.

This clonotype was recorded many times. J is TRBJ2-2 and V is TRBV3-1; D is ambiguous. CDR3 size: 15 residues. Trimming cost V 5 bases and J 5 bases, with 15 bases left between them. The germline V gene encodes CDR1 LGHDT and CDR2 YNNKEL (reference sequence). Here the CDR3 reads CASSDRQGRTGELFF. CDR3 DNA sequence: TGTGCCAGCAGCGACCGACAAGGGCGGACCGGGGAGCTGTTTTTT.

This clonotype was seen many times. The chain couples TRBV5-8 to TRBJ2-1; 12 bases are a match to TRBD2. J gave up 8 bases and V 4 bases, and 7 bases lay outside the gene matches. CDR1 and CDR2 (germline): SGHTS, YDEGEE. This CDR3 contains 15 residues. The CDR3 nucleotides read TGTGCCAGCAGCCTTGGACTAGCGGGAATCGATGAGCAGTTCTTC. Amino acids: CASSLGLAGIDEQFF.